Listed here are 18 T cell receptor beta chains from one sample, sequenced in a study of T cells in Graves' hyperthyroidism and ophthalmopathy. TCR beta CDR3 regions were amplified from RNA transcripts. Initially, a first-round RT-PCR of the TCR CDR3 employed the HTBI primer set. TCRdb passed the multiplex PCR reads through MiXCR, listing each CDR3 protein once. Of 530,000 or so distinct CDR3 sequences in the sample, roughly a sixth were seen once. The sequenced material came from blood. These receptors were collected from a woman between 18 and 29 years old with Graves' ophthalmopathy.

This sequence joins TRBV19 and TRBJ1-5; a weak D match, TRBD1 (5 bases). Germline V gene data show CDR1 as LNHDA and CDR2 as SQIVND (reference sequence). Trimming shortened V by 3 bases and J by 11 bases, and 8 bases separated the two germline ends. This CDR3 contains 11 residues. For the CDR3, the DNA is TGTGCCAGTAGTATCGGACAATCCCAGCATTTT. This encodes CASSIGQSQHF.

This clonotype has a handful of counts. The J gene is TRBJ2-3, the V gene TRBV29-1, with D tentatively TRBD2 (6 bases). Germline V lookup: CDR1 SQVTM, CDR2 ANQGSEA. V shed 3 bases and J shed 0 bases, with 16 bases lying between them. This CDR3 has 16 amino acids. The CDR3 DNA follows: TGCAGCGTTGACCCCCGGGACGGGACTAGCACAGATACGCAGTATTTT. Translated, it gives CSVDPRDGTSTDTQYF.

This clonotype was detected many times. J is TRBJ2-1 and V is TRBV11-2; no firm D call. V gave up 3 bases and J gave up 7 bases, with 4 bases separating them. Germline V lookup: CDR1 SGHAT, CDR2 FQNNGV. The CDR3 length is 11 residues. This CDR3 reads CASSFQNEQFF. Written as DNA, the CDR3 is TGTGCCAGCAGCTTTCAGAATGAGCAGTTCTTC.

The rearrangement uses TRBV7-6 and TRBJ2-1, with 9 bases matching TRBD2. Germline-derived CDR1 and CDR2 are SGHVS and FNYEAQ. V trimming: 2 bases; J trimming: 1 base; junction bases outside the gene matches: 18. The CDR3 has 21 amino acids. The CDR3, as DNA: TGTGCCAGCAGCTTAACAGGAATCTACCTTAGCGGGAGACCTTCCTACAATGAGCAGTTCTTC. As protein: CASSLTGIYLSGRPSYNEQFF.

In its sample, this clonotype was seen many times. V gene TRBV27 combines with J gene TRBJ2-1; 9 bases fit TRBD1. This CDR3 has 15 residues. V lost 6 bases, J lost 5 bases, and 8 bases stayed unmatched. Germline-derived CDR1 and CDR2 are MNHEY and SMNVEV (reference sequence). CDR3 amino acids: CASRLQGALHNEQFF. DNA for the CDR3: TGTGCCAGCAGGCTACAGGGGGCGTTGCACAATGAGCAGTTCTTC.

This clonotype appeared a single time. The gene calls are TRBV27 and TRBJ2-3; either TRBD1 or TRBD2 may supply D (9 bases each). The germline V gene has CDR1 MNHEY and CDR2 SMNVEV (reference sequence). Trimming stripped 3 bases from V and 0 bases from J, with 19 bases between. The CDR3 totals 18 residues. For the CDR3, the DNA is TGTGCCAGCAGTTTGACAGGGGGACTAGCAGTTAGCACAGATACGCAGTATTTT. Protein product: CASSLTGGLAVSTDTQYF.

This clonotype was seen ten or more times. The chain recombines TRBV28 with TRBJ1-1, with D unclear. Deletions cut 3 bases from V and 5 bases from J, with 13 bases between. Germline CDR1 MDHEN, CDR2 SYDVKM. The CDR3 consists of 14 residues. CDR3 in amino acids: CASSFVSKVTEAFF. The CDR3 nucleotides are TGTGCCAGCAGTTTTGTCTCGAAGGTTACTGAAGCTTTCTTT.

This clonotype was counted many times. The chain is built from TRBV28 and TRBJ1-2; D gene unclear. CDR1 and CDR2 from the germline V gene are MDHEN and SYDVKM. The CDR3 totals 16 residues. V lost 5 bases and J 4 bases, leaving 20 bases between the germline ends. CDR3 protein: CASSDILRTATYGYTF. The CDR3 DNA reads as TGTGCCAGCAGTGACATCCTTCGGACGGCCACCTATGGCTACACCTTC.

This clonotype was picked up one time. A clone one base away is much larger, so this may be a read error. V usage is TRBV20-1 and J usage is TRBJ1-4, with D possibly being TRBD1 (5 bases). With 2 bases removed from V and 0 bases from J, the gap between germline ends came to 19 bases. This CDR3 is 18 amino acids long. Germline CDR1 reads DFQATT; CDR2 reads SNEGSKA (reference sequence). CDR3 region: CSARPIPGTDATNEKLFF. DNA for the CDR3: TGCAGTGCTAGACCTATTCCCGGGACGGACGCAACTAATGAAAAACTGTTTTTT.

This clonotype was seen a few times. V is TRBV7-9 and J is TRBJ1-2; no clear D. This CDR3 spans 15 amino acids. From germline, CDR1 is SEHNR and CDR2 FQNEAQ (reference sequence). V was pared by 5 bases and J by 3 bases, with 16 bases between. CDR3 nucleotides: TGTGCCAGCAGCCCGTCGACCCGATCGGACTATGGCTACACCTTC. It translates to CASSPSTRSDYGYTF.

This clonotype has just a few counts. For the CDR3, the DNA is TGTGCCTGGAGTGCCGGACTAGCGGGAGTCGTCTACACAGATACGCAGTATTTT. Translation gives CAWSAGLAGVVYTDTQYF. The chain has TRBV30 and TRBJ2-3, with 13 bases aligning to TRBD2. The ends lost 1 base at V and 2 bases at J; junction bases unmatched: 9. The CDR3 is made up of 18 amino acids. Germline loops: CDR1 GTSNPN, CDR2 SVGIG (reference sequence). Full variable domain (outside the CDR3, taken from reference TRBV30 and TRBJ2-3): SQTIHQWPATLVQPVGSPLSLECTVEGTSNPNLYWYRQAAGRGLQLLFYSVGIGQISSEVPQNLSASRPQDRQFILSSKKLLLSDSGFYLCAWSAGLAGVVYTDTQYFGPGTRLTVL.

V usage is TRBV4-3 and J usage is TRBJ1-1; D unresolved. The germline V gene has CDR1 LGHNA and CDR2 YSLEER. This CDR3 has 16 residues. V gave up 0 bases and J gave up 1 base, with 12 bases separating them. The CDR3 sequence is CASSQEPSQGNTEAFF. The CDR3, as DNA: TGCGCCAGCAGCCAAGAACCCAGTCAAGGGAACACTGAAGCTTTCTTT.

At least ten counts were recorded for this clonotype. V gene TRBV18 combines with J gene TRBJ2-7, with TRBD1 identical over 8 bases. Germline CDR1 reads KGHSH; CDR2 reads LQKENI. The CDR3 loop spans 15 amino acids. V shed 4 bases, J shed 2 bases, and the junction held 7 bases outside the gene matches. The CDR3 sequence: CASSQKTGATYEQYF. As DNA, the CDR3 is TGTGCCAGCTCACAAAAGACAGGGGCGACCTACGAGCAGTACTTC.

This clonotype was counted between two and nine times. The V gene is TRBV7-8, the J gene TRBJ1-1; D remains unclear. Trimming removed 5 bases from V and 4 bases from J, with 14 bases in between. This CDR3 contains 14 residues. Germline-derived CDR1 and CDR2 are SGHVS and FQNEAQ. The CDR3 here is CASSPRWRVTEAFF. CDR3 DNA: TGTGCCAGCAGCCCAAGGTGGAGGGTCACTGAAGCTTTCTTT.

In this sample, this clonotype turned up many times. The genes are TRBV28 and TRBJ1-1, with 7 bases that match TRBD1. Trimming took 7 bases from V and 2 from J; bases not matched to a gene: 10. There are 15 residues in the CDR3. Germline CDR1 reads MDHEN; CDR2 reads SYDVKM. This CDR3 reads CASTPAGTVNTEAFF. For the CDR3, the DNA is TGTGCCAGCACCCCCGCCGGGACAGTCAACACTGAAGCTTTCTTT.

This clonotype was observed a few times. This chain uses TRBV5-1 with TRBJ2-5, with 9 bases lining up with TRBD1. Trimming cost V 1 base and J 5 bases; bases outside gene matches: 9. The CDR3 spans 16 residues. Germline V gene sequence: CDR1 SGHRS, CDR2 YFSETQ. Here the CDR3 DNA reads TGCGCCAGCAGCTTGAGTTTCACAGGGGGCGGGGAGACCCAGTACTTC. This encodes CASSLSFTGGGETQYF.

This clonotype has at least ten counts. This chain joins TRBV2 and TRBJ2-3, with 11 bases lining up with TRBD1. The CDR3 extends over 14 amino acids. Trimming took 8 bases from V and 3 from J; bases not matched to a gene: 4. The germline V gene has CDR1 SNHLY and CDR2 FYNNEI. For the CDR3, the DNA is TGTGCCAGCTCCCGGGACAGGGGGACAGATACGCAGTATTTT. It specifies CASSRDRGTDTQYF.

The sample holds many counts of this clonotype. The gene calls are TRBV28 and TRBJ2-5, with TRBD1 matching 10 bases. The V gene end was trimmed by 5 bases and the J gene end by 3 bases; junction bases not matched to a gene: 6. CDR1 MDHEN and CDR2 SYDVKM come from the germline V gene. CDR3 size: 15 residues. Here the CDR3 reads CASSLAGTGEETQYF. Here the CDR3 DNA reads TGTGCCAGCAGTCTAGCCGGGACAGGGGAAGAGACCCAGTACTTC.